These 11 T cell receptor beta chains originate from one sample sequenced in a study of shared clonotypes between healthy human individuals. Clones were read by immunoSEQ multiplex PCR, and TCRdb kept only the in-frame ones, dropping some. The repertoire holds 600,000 or so clones, with roughly 98% as singletons. CD8 cells regarded as naive lacked CD45RO, were positively chosen for CCR7, and omitted terminally differentiated effector memory CD45RA+ cells. Sequences were obtained from naive CD8+ T cells sorted from blood. All receptors derive from a man in his thirties or forties in good health.

The chain recombines TRBV19 with TRBJ2-7; 12 nucleotides line up with TRBD2. This CDR3 contains 15 residues. Germline V gene data show CDR1 as LNHDA and CDR2 as SQIVND (reference sequence). The J segment lost 0 bases and the V segment lost 8 bases, leaving 5 bases of the junction unmatched. The CDR3 DNA reads TGTGCCAGTGGGCTAGCGGGAGGGAGCTCCTACGAGCAGTACTTC. Its translation: CASGLAGGSSYEQYF.

The chain links TRBV7-9 to TRBJ1-4, with a weak D call TRBD1 (5 bases). CDR1 and CDR2 (germline): SEHNR, FQNEAQ (reference sequence). Trimming removed 3 bases from V and 0 bases from J, with 14 bases in between. The CDR3 is 17 amino acids. CDR3 bases: TGTGCCAGCAGCTTTTACACTGACAGTGCAACTAATGAAAAACTGTTTTTT. It specifies CASSFYTDSATNEKLFF. The full variable domain, with the rest looked up from reference TRBV7-9 and TRBJ1-4, is DTGVSQNPRHKITKRGQNVTFRCDPISEHNRLYWYRQTLGQGPEFLTYFQNEAQLEKSRLLSDRFSAERPKGSFSTLEIQRTEQGDSAMYLCASSFYTDSATNEKLFFGSGTQLSVL.

The chain uses TRBV6-5 and TRBJ1-1, with TRBD1 matching 7 bases. V lost 6 bases and J lost 3; bases outside the gene matches: 7. Per the germline V gene, CDR1 is MNHEY and CDR2 is SVGAGI. The CDR3 is made up of 14 amino acids. The CDR3 is CASSHLDRDTEAFF. Written as DNA, the CDR3 is TGTGCCAGCAGCCACCTCGACAGGGACACTGAAGCTTTCTTT.

V usage is TRBV5-4 and J usage is TRBJ1-4, with D perhaps matching TRBD1 (5 bases). V lost 6 bases and J 5 bases, leaving 14 bases between the germline ends. CDR3 length: 14 residues. Germline lookup yields CDR1 SGHNT and CDR2 YYREEE (reference sequence). The CDR3: CASTHGTGNEKLFF. CDR3 coding DNA: TGTGCCAGCACCCACGGGACCGGAAATGAAAAACTGTTTTTT.

This chain uses TRBV27 with TRBJ2-1; tentatively, D is TRBD1 (6 bases). Germline V gene sequence: CDR1 MNHEY, CDR2 SMNVEV (reference sequence). Deletions cut 2 bases from V and 2 bases from J, with 19 bases between. The CDR3 has 18 amino acids. DNA of the CDR3: TGTGCCAGCAGTTTAATCAGTTCGGACAGCCAGACCTACAATGAGCAGTTCTTC. It specifies CASSLISSDSQTYNEQFF.

This clone has only a few counts. Other DNA sequences within the sample encode an identical CDR3. The chain links TRBV7-8 to TRBJ2-1; D call uncertain. Trimming stripped 5 bases from V and 0 bases from J, with 11 bases between. This CDR3 comprises 15 residues. Germline assignment: CDR1 SGHVS and CDR2 FQNEAQ. Written as DNA, the CDR3 is TGTGCCAGCAGCCTCGGTCCCAGCTCCTACAATGAGCAGTTCTTC. Amino acids: CASSLGPSSYNEQFF.

This rearrangement joins TRBV18 to TRBJ2-5, with 11 bases identical to TRBD2. The CDR3 runs to 17 residues. Per germline, CDR1 KGHSH and CDR2 LQKENI. V lost 3 bases and J lost 3; bases outside the gene matches: 9. The CDR3 loop is CASSPYTSGSLEETQYF. The DNA of the CDR3 is TGTGCCAGCTCACCTTATACTAGCGGGAGTTTAGAAGAGACCCAGTACTTC.

V is TRBV10-3 and J is TRBJ2-7, with 7 bases fitting TRBD1. The germline gives CDR1 ENHRY, CDR2 SYGVKD. The CDR3 extends over 12 amino acids. With 10 bases clipped from V and 5 bases from J, the junction kept 8 bases outside the gene matches. This CDR3 reads CATRDSSHEQYF. In DNA, the CDR3 is TGTGCCACCCGGGACAGTTCCCACGAGCAGTACTTC.

This sequence joins TRBV5-1 and TRBJ2-7, with 9 bases identical to TRBD2. The length of the CDR3 is 20 residues. Germline lookup yields CDR1 SGHRS and CDR2 YFSETQ. The trim removed 4 bases at V and 5 bases at J, leaving 25 bases unmatched. The DNA for the CDR3 is TGCGCCAGCAGCCAGTGGGGATGGGGGACTAGCATCGTAGGGGTGGACGAGCAGTACTTC. It yields the protein CASSQWGWGTSIVGVDEQYF.

This rearrangement joins TRBV11-2 to TRBJ1-1; D remains ambiguous. V was pared by 5 bases and J by 5 bases, with 9 bases between. This CDR3 is built from 12 residues. In germline, CDR1 is SGHAT, CDR2 FQNNGV. DNA of the CDR3: TGTGCCAGCAGCGGACCCGGGACTGAAGCTTTCTTT. Its protein product is CASSGPGTEAFF.

The V and J genes are TRBV7-2 and TRBJ1-5; tentative D call: TRBD1 (6 bases). The CDR3 consists of 16 residues. V shed 0 bases and J shed 7 bases, with 16 bases lying between them. Germline V gene sequence: CDR1 SGHTA, CDR2 FQGNSA. The CDR3 DNA sequence: TGTGCCAGCAGCTTAGCGCCAGGACAGAAAGTACAGCCCCAGCATTTT. Its protein is CASSLAPGQKVQPQHF.